This TCR beta chain was profiled in a study of Tregs in tolerant kidney transplant recipients. Using immunoSEQ multiplex PCR, the repertoire was profiled, and TCRdb retains in-frame clones only, with some absent. The sample has nearly 600 clones, about 95% seen once. The CDR3 spans 13 residues. V lost 1 base and J 7 bases, leaving 10 bases between the germline ends. Germline values: CDR1 SGHTA, CDR2 FQGNSA. To note about this clone: Its antigen remains unknown.

The origin of this receptor is a human patient who received a combined kidney and bone marrow transplant. The chain carries TRBV7-2 and TRBJ1-1; D is unclear. Sequencing was performed on Tregs from blood cultured with allogeneic cells, taken before the transplant. The CDR3 nucleotides are TGTGCCAGCAGCTTAGGGGAAAATCTTGAAGCTTTCTTT. Residues: CASSLGENLEAFF. Full variable domain (rest looked up from reference TRBV7-2 and TRBJ1-1): GAGVSQSPSNKVTEKGKDVELRCDPISGHTALYWYRQSLGQGLEFLIYFQGNSAPDKSGLPSDRFSAERTGGSVSTLTIQRTQQEDSAVYLCASSLGENLEAFFGQGTRLTVV.